This passage covers 17 T cell receptor beta chains from one sample sequenced in a study of shared clonotypes between healthy human individuals. Profiled with immunoSEQ multiplex PCR; TCRdb holds only in-frame clones, not every one. The table lists some 1 million clones, approximately 68% of them singletons. The sample comprised memory CD4+ T cells sorted from blood. The subset is: CD45RA-negative fraction. The origin of the receptors is a man aged 18 to 29 in good health.

This clone was counted between two and nine times. Given a much more abundant clone one base away, this may be a read error. This sample also contains other DNA sequences that code for the same CDR3. The chain couples TRBV15 to TRBJ1-5, with D perhaps TRBD1 (6 bases). This CDR3 is built from 13 residues. V was cut by 7 bases and J by 1 base, with 8 bases left in between. Germline-derived CDR1 and CDR2 are LNHNV and YYDKDF (reference sequence). The DNA of the CDR3 is TGTGCCACCAACACAGGGAGCAATCAGCCCCAGCATTTT. It specifies CATNTGSNQPQHF.

This clone has a handful of counts. The rearrangement joins TRBV6-5 to TRBJ2-5; D perhaps matches TRBD1 (6 bases). The CDR3 consists of 13 residues. The germline V gene encodes CDR1 MNHEY and CDR2 SVGAGI. V gave up 8 bases and J gave up 5 bases, with 15 bases separating them. In DNA, the CDR3 is TGTGCCAGCTTCTCCGCAGGGGATGAGACCCAGTACTTC. It is translated as CASFSAGDETQYF.

J is TRBJ2-1 and V is TRBV5-1; 8 bases match TRBD2. The germline V gene has CDR1 SGHRS and CDR2 YFSETQ. Trimming took 2 bases from V and 2 from J; bases not matched to a gene: 3. The CDR3 sequence is 15 residues long. CDR3 region: CASSLSGSTYNEQFF. The DNA of the CDR3 is TGCGCCAGCAGCTTAAGCGGGAGCACCTACAATGAGCAGTTCTTC.

The chain links TRBV2 to TRBJ1-2; a possible D gene is TRBD1 (5 bases). Trimming left V 3 bases short and J 5 bases short, with 7 bases between. The germline V gene encodes CDR1 SNHLY and CDR2 FYNNEI. The CDR3 is 12 residues long. CDR3: CASSDRAYGYTF. The CDR3 coding sequence is TGTGCCAGCAGTGACAGGGCGTATGGCTACACCTTC.

V and J are TRBV4-3 and TRBJ1-5; D is possibly TRBD1 (5 bases). The CDR3 runs to 14 residues. Germline CDR1 reads LGHNA; CDR2 reads YSLEER. V lost 9 bases and J 0 bases, leaving 12 bases between the germline ends. CDR3 sequence: CARRGGNSNQPQHF. CDR3 nucleotide sequence: TGCGCCAGACGGGGGGGGAATAGCAATCAGCCCCAGCATTTT.

The rearrangement joins TRBV2 to TRBJ2-3; D not resolved. Per the germline V gene, CDR1 is SNHLY and CDR2 is FYNNEI. V shed 4 bases and J shed 6 bases, with 8 bases lying between them. The CDR3 has 12 residues. CDR3 in DNA: TGTGCCAGCAGTGTGGGCTGGGATACGCAGTATTTT. Translated, it gives CASSVGWDTQYF.

The chain uses TRBV27 and TRBJ1-4; D is undetermined. Germline assignment: CDR1 MNHEY and CDR2 SMNVEV (reference sequence). The CDR3 contains 15 residues. The V and J ends lost 5 bases and 0 bases respectively, with 10 bases between them. DNA of the CDR3: TGTGCCAGCAGTACCCGACTGGCAACTAATGAAAAACTGTTTTTT. Translation: CASSTRLATNEKLFF.

Regarding this clone: This sample also contains other DNA sequences that code for the same CDR3. The V call is TRBV18, the J call TRBJ1-1; 8 bases match TRBD1. Trimming cost V 4 bases and J 0 bases; bases outside gene matches: 1. The CDR3 runs 14 residues. Germline V lookup: CDR1 KGHSH, CDR2 LQKENI. The DNA for the CDR3 is TGTGCCAGCTCACGACAGGGGTTGAACACTGAAGCTTTCTTT. Translated: CASSRQGLNTEAFF.

This sequence joins TRBV5-1 and TRBJ1-6; 7 nucleotides agree with TRBD1. CDR3 size: 14 residues. CDR1 and CDR2 (germline): SGHRS, YFSETQ. Losses at the gene ends were 2 bases for V and 6 bases for J; bases not matched to a gene: 2. CDR3 protein: CASSFDRANSPLHF. CDR3 sequence (DNA): TGCGCCAGCAGCTTCGACAGGGCTAATTCACCCCTCCACTTT. The entire variable domain, with the rest obtained from reference TRBV5-1 and TRBJ1-6, is as follows: KAGVTQTPRYLIKTRGQQVTLSCSPISGHRSVSWYQQTPGQGLQFLFEYFSETQRNKGNFPGRFSGRQFSNSRSEMNVSTLELGDSALYLCASSFDRANSPLHFGNGTRLTVT.

The chain employs TRBV28 and TRBJ1-5, with D unclear. This CDR3 is built from 15 residues. Germline V gene lookup returns CDR1 MDHEN and CDR2 SYDVKM. V was cut by 2 bases and J by 6 bases, with 14 bases left in between. Written as DNA, the CDR3 is TGTGCCAGCAGTTTACGCCAGATAGGAGGTCAGCCCCAGCATTTT. It codes for CASSLRQIGGQPQHF.

This clone was counted between two and nine times. The rearrangement joins TRBV7-9 to TRBJ2-5; a weak D match, TRBD1 (6 bases). CDR1 is SEHNR, CDR2 FQNEAQ, per germline (reference sequence). The germline V and J ends were trimmed by 4 bases and 5 bases, with 20 bases remaining between them. CDR3 length equals 16 residues. The CDR3 reads CASSSKQGPGSETQYF. CDR3 sequence (DNA): TGTGCCAGCAGCTCCAAACAGGGACCCGGGTCGGAGACCCAGTACTTC.

CDR3 protein: CASHWRGLPSGANVLTF. The DNA for the CDR3 is TGTGCCAGCCACTGGAGGGGGCTCCCTTCTGGGGCCAACGTCCTGACTTTC. J is TRBJ2-6 and V is TRBV19, with D perhaps TRBD1 (7 bases). Trimming took 9 bases from V and 1 from J, leaving 19 bases between them. The CDR3 is made up of 17 amino acids. The V gene's germline CDR1 is LNHDA and CDR2 SQIVND (reference sequence).

This clone was counted a few times. The V call is TRBV13, the J call TRBJ1-1, with D uncertain. CDR1 PRHDT and CDR2 FYEKMQ come from the germline V gene (reference sequence). The ends were cut back, 8 bases at V and 0 bases at J, with 19 bases in the middle. The CDR3 sequence is 16 residues long. The CDR3: CASLPRASLMNTEAFF. CDR3 nucleotide sequence: TGTGCCAGCCTACCTAGGGCCTCCCTTATGAACACTGAAGCTTTCTTT.

The chain combines TRBV5-1 with TRBJ1-5, with D unresolved. Deletions cut 4 bases from V and 0 bases from J, with 8 bases between. This CDR3 has 14 amino acids. Germline CDR1 is SGHRS and CDR2 is YFSETQ. Written as DNA, the CDR3 is TGCGCCAGCAGCCAAGAGTATAGCAATCAGCCCCAGCATTTT. This sequence encodes CASSQEYSNQPQHF.

The chain couples TRBV30 to TRBJ1-3; D gene unclear. The V end was cut by 1 base, the J end by 0 bases, with 7 bases between. There are 14 residues in the CDR3. Germline CDR1 and CDR2: GTSNPN and SVGIG (reference sequence). The CDR3 protein is CAWSGTDSGNTIYF. CDR3 sequence (DNA): TGTGCCTGGAGTGGGACCGACTCTGGAAACACCATATATTTT.

The gene calls are TRBV28 and TRBJ2-5; TRBD2 matches 9 bases. This CDR3 is 14 amino acids long. CDR1 and CDR2 from the germline V gene are MDHEN and SYDVKM. The V segment lost 8 bases and the J segment 5 bases; nucleotides outside the gene matches: 9. DNA for the CDR3: TGTGCCAGCCGATCAGCGGGGGGCGGGGAGACCCAGTACTTC. Amino acids: CASRSAGGGETQYF.

This clone was seen a handful of times. The rearrangement joins TRBV5-1 to TRBJ2-4; D is possibly TRBD1 or TRBD2 (6 bases each). The germline gives CDR1 SGHRS, CDR2 YFSETQ. V was pared by 5 bases and J by 1 base, with 19 bases between. There are 17 residues in the CDR3. CDR3 residues: CASSSTGTGAAKNIQYF. In DNA, the CDR3 is TGCGCCAGCAGTTCCACAGGGACGGGGGCGGCCAAAAACATTCAGTACTTC.